Shown below are 25 T cell receptor beta chains from a single sample sequenced in a study of CD8+CD57+ T cells in acquired aplastic anemia. Genomic DNA constituted the template upon which TCR beta VDJ and CDR3 profiling was performed. TCRdb independently ran MiXCR on the reads; one entry per CDR3 protein. This sample has 150,000 to 200,000 distinct CDR3 sequences, with 46% found just once. The sample consisted of sorted CD4+, CD8+, or CD8+CD57+ T cells (not recorded which) from PBMCs. The receptors here all came from a human donor in good health.

This clonotype was seen more than once but under ten times. The DNA for the CDR3 is TGTGCCACCAGCACGAGGGACGGGACAGGCAGTTACGAGCAGTACTTC. It encodes CATSTRDGTGSYEQYF. This rearrangement joins TRBV15 to TRBJ2-7; 8 bases map to TRBD1. The CDR3 is 16 residues long. The junction had 12 bases not matched to a gene; V was cut back by 4 bases and J by 4 bases. The germline V gene has CDR1 LNHNV and CDR2 YYDKDF (reference sequence).

CDR3 amino acids: CASSSTSGGETQYF. Written as DNA, the CDR3 is TGTGCCAGCAGCTCGACTAGCGGGGGAGAGACCCAGTACTTC. V is TRBV7-9 and J is TRBJ2-5; 12 nucleotides line up with TRBD2. CDR1 and CDR2 (germline): SEHNR, FQNEAQ (reference sequence). V shed 4 bases, J shed 4 bases, and the junction held 1 base outside the gene matches. The CDR3 totals 14 residues.

Turning to this clonotype: This may be a read error: a much more frequent sequence differs by one nucleotide. V and J are TRBV11-1 and TRBJ1-5, with D perhaps matching TRBD1 (6 bases). V was cut by 5 bases and J by 0 bases, with 17 bases left in between. The CDR3 is made up of 17 amino acids. Germline loops: CDR1 SGHAT, CDR2 FQDESV (reference sequence). The CDR3 is CASSRTTGRGSNQPQHF. The DNA of the CDR3 is TGTGCCAGCAGCCGAACGACTGGCAGGGGTAGCAATCAGCCCCAGCATTTT.

This clonotype was observed at least ten times. This rearrangement joins TRBV4-2 to TRBJ2-5; D is possibly TRBD2 (6 bases). The V gene's germline CDR1 is LGHNA and CDR2 YNFKEQ. V was trimmed by 4 bases and J by 5 bases, leaving 17 bases between them. The CDR3 runs to 15 residues. CDR3 coding DNA: TGTGCCAGCAGCCGATCGGCCGGTCGGGGGGAGACCCAGTACTTC. Protein: CASSRSAGRGETQYF.

This clonotype was counted only a few times. The rearrangement uses TRBV15 and TRBJ1-4; 7 bases line up with TRBD1. The germline CDR1 and CDR2 sequences are LNHNV and YYDKDF (reference sequence). The CDR3 sequence is 14 residues long. Losses at the gene ends were 4 bases for V and 6 bases for J; bases not matched to a gene: 5. The chain's CDR3 is CATSIRQGDEKLFF. In nucleotides, the CDR3 is TGTGCCACCAGCATACGACAGGGAGATGAAAAACTGTTTTTT.

V and J are TRBV4-3 and TRBJ1-6; D gene ambiguous. CDR3 size: 14 residues. CDR1 and CDR2 from the germline V gene are LGHNA and YSLEER. V lost 0 bases and J 9 bases, leaving 9 bases between the germline ends. CDR3 sequence: CASSQEVGSSPLHF. The CDR3, as DNA: TGCGCCAGCAGCCAAGAAGTGGGGAGTTCACCCCTCCACTTT.

In its sample, this clonotype was seen a few times. The chain joins TRBV10-2 to TRBJ1-1, with D hard to call. V was trimmed by 2 bases and J by 9 bases, leaving 16 bases between them. The CDR3 spans 14 residues. CDR1 is WSHSY, CDR2 SAAADI, per germline. CDR3 sequence: CASSEGNLWEQAFF. CDR3 coding DNA: TGCGCCAGCAGTGAGGGGAATCTATGGGAACAAGCTTTCTTT.

This clonotype came up a few times. A clone one base away is much larger, so this may be a read error. The chain has TRBV29-1 and TRBJ2-1, with TRBD2 matching over 8 bases. Germline loops: CDR1 SQVTM, CDR2 ANQGSEA. This CDR3 has 11 residues. Germline trimming cut 8 bases from V and 11 bases from J; bases unmatched to any gene: 8. CDR3 protein: CSLEVAGKQFF. CDR3 nucleotides: TGCAGCCTAGAAGTAGCGGGGAAGCAGTTCTTC.

This clonotype was counted ten times or more. The V call is TRBV12-3 or TRBV12-4, the J call TRBJ1-2; 11 nucleotides line up with TRBD1. V shed 4 bases, J shed 0 bases, and the junction held 4 bases outside the gene matches. This CDR3 has 16 residues. Written as DNA, the CDR3 is TGTGCCAGCAGTTGGACAGGGGGCCGTGCTAACTATGGCTACACCTTC. This codes for CASSWTGGRANYGYTF.

This chain links TRBV29-1 with TRBJ1-2, with TRBD1 identical over 7 bases. The CDR3 runs 13 residues. Germline V gene data show CDR1 as SQVTM and CDR2 as ANQGSEA. J lost 2 bases, V lost 4 bases, and 4 bases had no gene match. The CDR3 region is CSVADRLNYGYTF. The CDR3 bases are TGCAGCGTTGCGGACAGGCTAAACTATGGCTACACCTTC.

CDR3 in DNA: TGTGCCAGCAGTTACGAGTGGCGGGACACCACCATATATTTT. It specifies CASSYEWRDTTIYF. This chain links TRBV3-1 with TRBJ1-3, with D tentatively TRBD1 (6 bases). CDR1 is LGHDT, CDR2 YNNKEL, per germline (reference sequence). V was shortened by 6 bases and J by 9 bases, with 18 bases between the two germline ends. This CDR3 region has 14 residues.

There are a few counts of this clonotype. This chain uses TRBV10-3 with TRBJ1-4; D unclear. V lost 2 bases and J lost 0, with 7 bases in between. The CDR3 totals 15 residues. The germline V gene encodes CDR1 ENHRY and CDR2 SYGVKD. The CDR3, as DNA: TGTGCCATCAGTGAGGCATTCGCAACTAATGAAAAACTGTTTTTT. Encoded protein: CAISEAFATNEKLFF.

This chain connects TRBV5-1 to TRBJ2-7; 10 nucleotides line up with TRBD2. Germline lookup yields CDR1 SGHRS and CDR2 YFSETQ. This CDR3 region has 16 residues. V was pared by 4 bases and J by 0 bases, with 7 bases of the junction left unmatched. The CDR3 sequence: CASSPYSGGPSYEQYF. CDR3 DNA: TGCGCCAGCAGCCCATATAGCGGGGGGCCCTCCTACGAGCAGTACTTC.

This chain connects TRBV15 to TRBJ1-5; D is unresolved. The germline CDR1 and CDR2 sequences are LNHNV and YYDKDF (reference sequence). This CDR3 comprises 15 residues. V lost 3 bases and J lost 4, with 13 bases in between. CDR3 in DNA: TGTGCCACCAGCAGCATCAGTCTGGGGAATCAGCCCCAGCATTTT. Translating it yields CATSSISLGNQPQHF.

This clonotype has just a few counts. The chain uses TRBV6-2 or TRBV6-3 and TRBJ2-7, with D possibly being TRBD1 (6 bases). Germline V gives CDR1 MNHEY, CDR2 SVGEGT. V lost 1 base, J lost 1 base, and 14 bases lay in between. The CDR3 sequence is 16 residues long. CDR3 sequence (DNA): TGTGCCAGCAGTTACTTAAGGGGGACCCAATCCTACGAGCAGTACTTC. The encoded protein is CASSYLRGTQSYEQYF.

This clonotype was counted many times. V gene TRBV4-1 combines with J gene TRBJ2-3; D gene ambiguous. CDR1 is MGHRA, CDR2 YSYEKL, per germline. The CDR3 loop spans 14 amino acids. The V gene lost 1 base and the J gene lost 3 bases, with 8 bases spanning the gap. The CDR3 sequence: CASSQVTLTDTQYF. The CDR3 bases are TGCGCCAGCAGCCAAGTGACTCTTACAGATACGCAGTATTTT.

This clonotype was found many times. The V and J genes are TRBV19 and TRBJ1-4; possible D gene TRBD1, 5 bases. V lost 6 bases to trimming and J lost 7 bases, with 15 bases between them. Germline loops: CDR1 LNHDA, CDR2 SQIVND (reference sequence). The CDR3 is made up of 14 amino acids. The CDR3 DNA sequence: TGTGCCAGTAGACCAGAGGGACGGGTTGAAAAACTGTTTTTT. Translation: CASRPEGRVEKLFF.

The genes are TRBV10-3 and TRBJ2-4; 7 nucleotides agree with TRBD1. There are 15 residues in the CDR3. V lost 5 bases, J lost 3 bases, and 7 bases stayed unmatched. Germline V lookup: CDR1 ENHRY, CDR2 SYGVKD. This CDR3 is CAISTPGQRKNIQYF. CDR3 DNA sequence: TGTGCCATCAGTACACCGGGACAGCGCAAAAACATTCAGTACTTC.

This clonotype was observed at least ten times. The chain links TRBV7-6 to TRBJ2-1; TRBD2 matches at 7 bases. With V trimmed by 5 bases and J by 2 bases, 12 bases remained unmatched. This CDR3 contains 17 residues. Germline V CDR1 and CDR2: SGHVS, FNYEAQ. CDR3 bases: TGTGCCAGCAGCCGTATTTTCTCGGGAGGCACCTACAATGAGCAGTTCTTC. This gives the protein CASSRIFSGGTYNEQFF.

This clonotype was observed at least ten times. V is TRBV5-1 and J is TRBJ2-1; D not certain. This CDR3 has 12 amino acids. Germline V gives CDR1 SGHRS, CDR2 YFSETQ. V was shortened by 2 bases and J by 7 bases, with 7 bases between the two germline ends. Written as DNA, the CDR3 is TGCGCCAGCAGCTTCCAATGGAATGAGCAGTTCTTC. It translates to CASSFQWNEQFF.

The sample holds a few counts of this clonotype. V is TRBV2 and J is TRBJ2-7; 10 bases agree with TRBD1. Germline CDR1 and CDR2: SNHLY and FYNNEI. The CDR3 consists of 15 residues. V lost 6 bases to trimming and J lost 6 bases; unmatched junction nucleotides: 11. The CDR3 DNA reads TGTGCCAGCAGCCTGGAGGGGACAGGGGTCCTCGAGCAGTACTTC. It yields the protein CASSLEGTGVLEQYF.

The V call is TRBV7-6, the J call TRBJ2-1, with 9 bases matching TRBD2. The CDR3 contains 17 residues. Germline V gives CDR1 SGHVS, CDR2 FNYEAQ. Trimming removed 0 bases from V and 8 bases from J; junction bases left unmatched: 11. CDR3 sequence reads: CASSLARGLAGYHEQFF. The CDR3 DNA reads TGTGCCAGCAGCTTAGCTCGAGGGCTAGCGGGATACCATGAGCAGTTCTTC.

This clonotype was observed at least ten times. The rearrangement links TRBV12-3 or TRBV12-4 to TRBJ1-1; D unclear. CDR3 length: 17 residues. Trimming cost V 5 bases and J 1 base, with 20 bases left between them. The CDR3 sequence: CASSRARKDQKNTEAFF. In DNA form, the CDR3 reads TGTGCCAGCAGTCGCGCCCGGAAAGACCAGAAGAACACTGAAGCTTTCTTT.

This clonotype came up many times. V is TRBV20-1 and J is TRBJ1-6; D is possibly TRBD1 (5 bases). CDR3 length: 15 amino acids. Germline CDR1 and CDR2: DFQATT and SNEGSKA (reference sequence). Trimming left V 6 bases short and J 4 bases short, with 16 bases between. DNA of the CDR3: TGCAGTGCCCCTGGTGGCAGGGAGTATAATTCACCCCTCCACTTT. The encoded protein is CSAPGGREYNSPLHF.

The rearrangement uses TRBV5-6 and TRBJ2-7; possible D gene TRBD1, 5 bases. Trimming stripped 6 bases from V and 7 bases from J, with 26 bases between. The CDR3 is 16 amino acids. Germline CDR1 reads SGHDT; CDR2 reads YYEEEE. CDR3 amino acids: CASIKTAWGPSSEQYF. DNA for the CDR3: TGTGCCAGCATCAAAACCGCCTGGGGCCCCTCTAGTGAGCAGTACTTC.